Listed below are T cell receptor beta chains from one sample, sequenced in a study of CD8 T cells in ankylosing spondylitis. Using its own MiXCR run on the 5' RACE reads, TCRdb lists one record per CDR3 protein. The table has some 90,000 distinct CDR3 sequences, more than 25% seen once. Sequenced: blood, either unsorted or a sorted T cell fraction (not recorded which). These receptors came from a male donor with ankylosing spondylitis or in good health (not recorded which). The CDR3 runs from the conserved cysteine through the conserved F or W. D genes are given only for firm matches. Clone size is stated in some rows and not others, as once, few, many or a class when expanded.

DNA: TGTGCCATCCCGACCGGGACTCACACCGGGGAGCTGTTTTTT
CDR3: CAIPTGTHTGELFF
J: TRBJ2-2
size: -
D: -
V: TRBV6-2/TRBV6-3

DNA: TGTGCCAGCAGCCGACCCCGAAATCTAGCGGTCGGCACAGATACGCAGTATTTT
CDR3: CASSRPRNLAVGTDTQYF
J: TRBJ2-3
size: few
D: TRBD2
V: TRBV11-2

DNA: TGTGCCAGCAGCCAAGACCTGGGAACGGGACTAGCGCACAATGAGCAGTTCTTC
CDR3: CASSQDLGTGLAHNEQFF
J: TRBJ2-1
size: -
D: TRBD2
V: TRBV3-1

DNA: TGTGCCACCGTGACTAGCGAAAACTACGAGCAGTACTTC
CDR3: CATVTSENYEQYF
J: TRBJ2-7
size: -
D: TRBD2
V: TRBV2

DNA: TGCGCCAGCAGACTGCAGAACACTGAAGCTTTCTTT
CDR3: CASRLQNTEAFF
J: TRBJ1-1
size: -
D: -
V: TRBV5-1

DNA: TGTGCCAGCAGTGGGACAGGGTCTACCACAGATACGCAGTATTTT
CDR3: CASSGTGSTTDTQYF
J: TRBJ2-3
size: many
D: TRBD1
V: TRBV12-3/TRBV12-4

DNA: TGTGCCAGCAGCTTACGACAGGGGTCAGGCTACACCTTC
CDR3: CASSLRQGSGYTF
J: TRBJ1-2
size: few
D: TRBD1
V: TRBV7-2

DNA: TGTGCCAGCAGGGGGTTTACCGACCCGAACACTGAAGCTTTCTTT
CDR3: CASRGFTDPNTEAFF
J: TRBJ1-1
size: -
D: -
V: TRBV12-3/TRBV12-4

DNA: TGTGCCAGCAGCCGACAGGGAACTGAAGCTTTCTTT
CDR3: CASSRQGTEAFF
J: TRBJ1-1
size: few
D: TRBD1
V: TRBV28

DNA: TGTGCCAGCAGTTCCGCCGGGATTTCGGAGACCCAGTACTTC
CDR3: CASSSAGISETQYF
J: TRBJ2-5
size: -
D: -
V: TRBV12-3/TRBV12-4

DNA: TGCAGTGCTAAGTCATACAGGGCCTACAATGAGCAGTTCTTC
CDR3: CSAKSYRAYNEQFF
J: TRBJ2-1
size: many
D: -
V: TRBV20-1

DNA: TGTGCCAGCAGTGATGCAGGGGGCAATCAGCCCCAGCATTTT
CDR3: CASSDAGGNQPQHF
J: TRBJ1-5
size: -
D: -
V: TRBV2

DNA: TGTGCCAGCAGCTTAGATTACCTAGACTCTGGAAACACCATATATTTT
CDR3: CASSLDYLDSGNTIYF
J: TRBJ1-3
size: -
D: -
V: TRBV7-9

DNA: TGCGCCAGCAGGAGCTCCGGGACAGGTTCCGATGAGCAGTTCTTC
CDR3: CASRSSGTGSDEQFF
J: TRBJ2-1
size: few
D: TRBD1
V: TRBV5-1

DNA: TGCGCCAGCAGCTTGGCCTGGGGACGGGGAAACTACGAGCAGTACTTC
CDR3: CASSLAWGRGNYEQYF
J: TRBJ2-7
size: few
D: -
V: TRBV5-1

DNA: TGTGCCAGCAGCTTGCGGGCCGGGGACACTGAAGCTTTCTTT
CDR3: CASSLRAGDTEAFF
J: TRBJ1-1
size: once
D: -
V: TRBV5-6

DNA: TGTGCCACCTCGGACAGTCAAGAGACCCAGTACTTC
CDR3: CATSDSQETQYF
J: TRBJ2-5
size: few
D: -
V: TRBV10-3

DNA: TGTGCCAGCAGTTGGGCACCCTCTGGAAACACCATATATTTT
CDR3: CASSWAPSGNTIYF
J: TRBJ1-3
size: -
D: -
V: TRBV12-3/TRBV12-4

DNA: TGTGCCAGCAGCCAGGACAGGTGGACTGAAGCTTTCTTT
CDR3: CASSQDRWTEAFF
J: TRBJ1-1
size: few
D: TRBD1
V: TRBV28

DNA: TGCAGTGCTAGAGCGGTACTGGTTTTGGAGACCCAGTACTTC
CDR3: CSARAVLVLETQYF
J: TRBJ2-5
size: few
D: -
V: TRBV20-1

DNA: TGTGCCAGCTCACCACCTCGGGGAGGAGAGACCCAGTACTTC
CDR3: CASSPPRGGETQYF
J: TRBJ2-5
size: -
D: -
V: TRBV18

DNA: TGTGCCATCAGTGAGGGAGCGGCTAACACCGGGGAGCTGTTTTTT
CDR3: CAISEGAANTGELFF
J: TRBJ2-2
size: once
D: -
V: TRBV10-3

DNA: TGCAGCGTTGGGGGGGTGAACTCGAATCAGCCCCAGCATTTT
CDR3: CSVGGVNSNQPQHF
J: TRBJ1-5
size: many
D: -
V: TRBV29-1

DNA: TGTGCCAGCAGCCTTGGACTCTACACCGGGGAGCTGTTTTTT
CDR3: CASSLGLYTGELFF
J: TRBJ2-2
size: few
D: -
V: TRBV13

DNA: TGCAGTGCTAGAGCGGGAGGGCCATCGGAGACCCAGTACTTC
CDR3: CSARAGGPSETQYF
J: TRBJ2-5
size: -
D: TRBD2
V: TRBV20-1

DNA: TGCGCCAGCAGCTTGTCCATAGGGTCTGAAGCTTTCTTT
CDR3: CASSLSIGSEAFF
J: TRBJ1-1
size: -
D: -
V: TRBV5-1

DNA: TGTGCCATCAGTGACTGGCAAGGTAAATCCTACAATGAGCAGTTCTTC
CDR3: CAISDWQGKSYNEQFF
J: TRBJ2-1
size: -
D: -
V: TRBV10-3

DNA: TGCAGTGCCAAAGGGACAGGGTGGGTCGCGGAAAAACTGTTTTTT
CDR3: CSAKGTGWVAEKLFF
J: TRBJ1-4
size: -
D: TRBD1
V: TRBV20-1

DNA: TGCGCCAGCAGCTTGGGTAGACAGGGGGCGAGGCGGACTGAAGCTTTCTTT
CDR3: CASSLGRQGARRTEAFF
J: TRBJ1-1
size: many
D: TRBD1
V: TRBV5-1

DNA: TGCAGTGCTAACAGGGTAAACACTGAAGCTTTCTTT
CDR3: CSANRVNTEAFF
J: TRBJ1-1
size: many
D: -
V: TRBV20-1

DNA: TGCGCCAGCAGCGACCAGCAGGGTTACGAGCAGTACTTC
CDR3: CASSDQQGYEQYF
J: TRBJ2-7
size: -
D: -
V: TRBV5-1

DNA: TGCGCCAGCAGCGAGCAAATCACAGAGAACACTGAAGCTTTCTTT
CDR3: CASSEQITENTEAFF
J: TRBJ1-1
size: -
D: -
V: TRBV5-1

DNA: TGTGCCAGCAGTTTATCTGGAGAGACCCAGTACTTC
CDR3: CASSLSGETQYF
J: TRBJ2-5
size: -
D: -
V: TRBV7-3

DNA: TGTGCCAGCAGCTCTCGACCGCCCGGACTTAGGGCTGCAGGAAACACCATATATTTT
CDR3: CASSSRPPGLRAAGNTIYF
J: TRBJ1-3
size: -
D: -
V: TRBV7-8

DNA: TGCGCCAGCAGCTTGGATTTCCGTAGCAATCAGCCCCAGCATTTT
CDR3: CASSLDFRSNQPQHF
J: TRBJ1-5
size: -
D: -
V: TRBV5-1

DNA: TGTGCCAGCAGGGTAAACAGGGCTTTAGAGCAGTTCTTC
CDR3: CASRVNRALEQFF
J: TRBJ2-1
size: few
D: -
V: TRBV11-2

DNA: TGTGCCAGCAGTTTAACAGGGGGCGCGAGAGGCTACACCTTC
CDR3: CASSLTGGARGYTF
J: TRBJ1-2
size: few
D: TRBD1
V: TRBV12-3/TRBV12-4

DNA: TGTGCCAGCTCGAGGCGGGAGTACAATGAGCAGTTCTTC
CDR3: CASSRREYNEQFF
J: TRBJ2-1
size: -
D: TRBD2
V: TRBV18

DNA: TGCAGTGCTAGAGTCCCCTCAACTTCCACAGATACGCAGTATTTT
CDR3: CSARVPSTSTDTQYF
J: TRBJ2-3
size: -
D: -
V: TRBV20-1

DNA: TGTGCCAGCAGCTTTAACAGGAGGGGGAACACCGGGGAGCTGTTTTTT
CDR3: CASSFNRRGNTGELFF
J: TRBJ2-2
size: few
D: -
V: TRBV7-3

DNA: TGTGCCAGCAGCTTTTCGGGGGATAATTCACCCCTCCACTTT
CDR3: CASSFSGDNSPLHF
J: TRBJ1-6
size: large
D: -
V: TRBV11-2

DNA: TGTGCCAGCAGCTTGCGGGGGGCTCAAGAGACCCAGTACTTC
CDR3: CASSLRGAQETQYF
J: TRBJ2-5
size: -
D: TRBD2
V: TRBV7-6